A single sample is the source of the 29 T cell receptor beta chains below, sequenced in a study of lymphopenia after photon versus proton radiotherapy. Profiled with immunoSEQ multiplex PCR; TCRdb holds only in-frame clones, not every one. Of approximately 170,000 clones listed, about 88% are singletons. The sample here was peripheral blood, taken from a patient treated with photon-based radiotherapy. Receptor source: a man aged 45 to 65 with gastric cancer.

The chain has TRBV6-5 and TRBJ1-1, with TRBD1 matching 7 bases. The CDR3 totals 15 residues. The germline CDR1 and CDR2 sequences are MNHEY and SVGAGI. V was clipped by 5 bases and J by 0 bases; unmatched bases: 6. The CDR3 loop reads CASSRHQGVNTEAFF. The CDR3 DNA reads as TGTGCCAGCAGTCGCCATCAGGGGGTGAACACTGAAGCTTTCTTT.

This chain connects TRBV7-2 to TRBJ1-1; TRBD1 might be the D (6 bases). The CDR3 has 15 residues. V was clipped by 4 bases and J by 0 bases, with 12 bases between them. Germline V gene sequence: CDR1 SGHTA, CDR2 FQGNSA. The CDR3 here is CASSSQGNMNTEAFF. The CDR3 nucleotides read TGTGCCAGCAGCTCGCAGGGGAATATGAACACTGAAGCTTTCTTT.

The CDR3 here is CASSSRDGANTEAFF. CDR3 in DNA: TGTGCCAGCAGCTCAAGGGACGGAGCGAACACTGAAGCTTTCTTT. The V call is TRBV7-9, the J call TRBJ1-1; tentative D call: TRBD1 (5 bases). The CDR3 runs to 15 residues. Trimming left V 4 bases short and J 1 base short, with 13 bases between. Germline values: CDR1 SEHNR, CDR2 FQNEAQ (reference sequence).

This chain uses TRBV4-1 with TRBJ2-1; TRBD2 aligns across 7 bases. The CDR3 sequence is 17 residues long. Germline V lookup: CDR1 MGHRA, CDR2 YSYEKL. The V gene end was trimmed by 3 bases and the J gene end by 4 bases; junction bases not matched to a gene: 12. The CDR3 bases are TGCGCCAGCAGCCACCTCGGGAGCGGGACCTTTTACAATGAGCAGTTCTTC. Translation gives CASSHLGSGTFYNEQFF.

In this sample, this clone turned up once. V and J are TRBV4-1 and TRBJ2-7; 9 nucleotides match TRBD1. V dropped 3 bases and J dropped 2; count of bases not matched to a gene: 8. Germline V gene sequence: CDR1 MGHRA, CDR2 YSYEKL. The CDR3 has 16 amino acids. The CDR3 reads CASSHVDRGITYEQYF. CDR3 bases: TGCGCCAGCAGCCACGTAGACAGGGGGATAACCTACGAGCAGTACTTC.

This clone has a single count. This rearrangement joins TRBV27 to TRBJ2-7; TRBD1 aligns across 10 bases. Trimming cost V 1 base and J 2 bases; bases outside gene matches: 5. Germline V gene sequence: CDR1 MNHEY, CDR2 SMNVEV (reference sequence). The CDR3 runs 16 residues. CDR3: CASSLLTGTGAYEQYF. DNA of the CDR3: TGTGCCAGCAGTTTATTAACCGGGACAGGGGCCTACGAGCAGTACTTC.

Written as DNA, the CDR3 is TGTGCCAGCTCTCCGGACCCAGTGACAGGGAGGAACACCATATATTTT. Its translation: CASSPDPVTGRNTIYF. The rearrangement uses TRBV18 and TRBJ1-3, with 7 bases aligning to TRBD1. In germline, CDR1 is KGHSH, CDR2 LQKENI. The ends lost 6 bases at V and 7 bases at J; junction bases unmatched: 15. This CDR3 comprises 16 residues.

The genes are TRBV4-2 and TRBJ1-2, with D perhaps TRBD1 (5 bases). The CDR3 covers 14 residues. The ends were cut back, 2 bases at V and 0 bases at J, with 7 bases in the middle. CDR1 and CDR2 from the germline V gene are LGHNA and YNFKEQ. The DNA for the CDR3 is TGTGCCAGCAGCCAACAGGGTTCTAACTATGGCTACACCTTC. Its translation: CASSQQGSNYGYTF.

This clone has just one count. V usage is TRBV5-6 and J usage is TRBJ2-3; TRBD2 agrees at 7 bases. CDR1 is SGHDT and CDR2 is YYEEEE in the germline V gene. This CDR3 contains 15 residues. Trimming at V came to 1 base and at J to 3 bases, leaving 5 bases not matched to a gene. The CDR3 DNA sequence: TGTGCCAGCAGCTTGACCGGACTAGGGACAGATACGCAGTATTTT. This encodes CASSLTGLGTDTQYF.

The chain has TRBV19 and TRBJ1-1, with no clear D. Trimming removed 5 bases from V and 5 bases from J, with 12 bases in between. The CDR3 covers 13 residues. The germline gives CDR1 LNHDA, CDR2 SQIVND (reference sequence). For the CDR3, the DNA is TGTGCCAGTAGTTCCGGCCCGCGTACTGAAGCTTTCTTT. Translating it yields CASSSGPRTEAFF.

The rearrangement links TRBV2 to TRBJ2-7; TRBD2 aligns across 11 bases. Germline loops: CDR1 SNHLY, CDR2 FYNNEI. The CDR3 extends over 17 amino acids. After removal of 2 bases from V and 4 bases from J, the junction contained 10 bases not matched to a gene. DNA of the CDR3: TGTGCCAGCAGTGAACGGCTAGCGGGAGGTTCGGGGTACGAGCAGTACTTC. It encodes CASSERLAGGSGYEQYF.

This chain connects TRBV7-8 to TRBJ2-1; D is uncertain. V was clipped by 1 base and J by 0 bases, with 10 bases between them. This CDR3 comprises 16 residues. The germline V gene has CDR1 SGHVS and CDR2 FQNEAQ. CDR3 residues: CASSLVAASSYNEQFF. CDR3 in DNA: TGTGCCAGCAGCTTAGTGGCGGCGAGCTCCTACAATGAGCAGTTCTTC.

The rearrangement joins TRBV25-1 to TRBJ2-3, with 10 bases fitting TRBD1. The CDR3 loop spans 14 amino acids. V dropped 6 bases and J dropped 3; count of bases not matched to a gene: 3. CDR1 is MGHDK, CDR2 SYGVNS, per germline. The CDR3 DNA reads as TGTGCCAGCAGCCGGGACAGGGGAACAGATACGCAGTATTTT. Its translation is CASSRDRGTDTQYF.

The chain links TRBV7-6 to TRBJ2-5; weak D call: TRBD2 (5 bases). CDR3 length equals 15 residues. Germline loops: CDR1 SGHVS, CDR2 FNYEAQ. V was clipped by 5 bases and J by 4 bases, with 17 bases between them. CDR3: CASSDYPRGAETQYF. The CDR3 DNA reads TGTGCCAGCAGCGACTATCCCCGGGGAGCAGAGACCCAGTACTTC.

CDR3 sequence: CASSLGRGTEQYF. CDR3 DNA: TGTGCCAGCAGCTTAGGAAGGGGGACCGAGCAGTACTTC. This chain connects TRBV7-2 to TRBJ2-7, with D perhaps TRBD1 (6 bases). The V and J ends lost 1 base and 6 bases respectively, with 10 bases between them. Germline CDR1 and CDR2: SGHTA and FQGNSA. The CDR3 covers 13 residues.

V usage is TRBV28 and J usage is TRBJ2-3, with 9 bases lining up with TRBD2. Germline V gene sequence: CDR1 MDHEN, CDR2 SYDVKM. The CDR3 loop spans 14 amino acids. The J segment lost 4 bases and the V segment lost 8 bases, leaving 7 bases of the junction unmatched. In nucleotides, the CDR3 is TGTGCCAGCCGTGGTAGCGGGAGCCCAGATACGCAGTATTTT. Protein product: CASRGSGSPDTQYF.

The chain couples TRBV2 to TRBJ1-2; possibly TRBD1 for D (5 bases). The V end was cut by 3 bases, the J end by 3 bases, with 11 bases between. The germline V gene encodes CDR1 SNHLY and CDR2 FYNNEI. This CDR3 is built from 14 residues. In DNA form, the CDR3 reads TGTGCCAGCAGTGACATGACAGCCTACTATGGCTACACCTTC. It translates to CASSDMTAYYGYTF.

The CDR3 sequence is CASSQDPSLWGDSGNTIYF. In DNA form, the CDR3 reads TGTGCCAGCAGCCAAGATCCAAGTCTATGGGGGGACTCTGGAAACACCATATATTTT. This chain connects TRBV4-2 to TRBJ1-3; maybe TRBD1 (5 bases). The CDR3 spans 19 residues. The ends were cut back, 0 bases at V and 0 bases at J, with 18 bases in the middle. The germline V gene encodes CDR1 LGHNA and CDR2 YNFKEQ.

This clone showed up just a few times. The V gene is TRBV6-1, the J gene TRBJ2-7; D is possibly TRBD1 (5 bases). The CDR3 contains 15 residues. In germline, CDR1 is MNHNS, CDR2 SASEGT. The V end was cut by 7 bases, the J end by 4 bases, with 20 bases between. As DNA, the CDR3 is TGTGCCAGCATTACCGGACACCTGCAATTTTACGAGCAGTACTTC. It codes for CASITGHLQFYEQYF.

This chain connects TRBV18 to TRBJ1-5; D gene unclear. CDR1 is KGHSH and CDR2 is LQKENI in the germline V gene. The CDR3 covers 17 residues. Trimming removed 1 base from V and 0 bases from J, with 13 bases in between. The CDR3 DNA follows: TGTGCCAGCTCACCACTTCCCAGATCAGATAGCAATCAGCCCCAGCATTTT. Protein: CASSPLPRSDSNQPQHF.

The chain joins TRBV28 to TRBJ1-3, with a weak D call TRBD1 (5 bases). Trimming removed 7 bases at V and 4 bases at J, with 11 bases between. The germline V gene encodes CDR1 MDHEN and CDR2 SYDVKM. The length of the CDR3 is 13 residues. CDR3 sequence reads: CASTRGPGNTIYF. CDR3 DNA: TGTGCCAGCACCCGGGGACCGGGAAACACCATATATTTT.

The chain is built from TRBV19 and TRBJ1-4; 9 bases are shared with TRBD1. The CDR3 consists of 14 residues. Germline V gene data show CDR1 as LNHDA and CDR2 as SQIVND (reference sequence). The junction had 8 bases not matched to a gene; V was cut back by 7 bases and J by 8 bases. CDR3 nucleotides: TGTGCCAGTATGCTCGCTGGACAGGGGGAAAAACTGTTTTTT. Translation: CASMLAGQGEKLFF. Filled out from reference TRBV19 and TRBJ1-4, the complete variable domain reads DGGITQSPKYLFRKEGQNVTLSCEQNLNHDAMYWYRQDPGQGLRLIYYSQIVNDFQKGDIAEGYSVSREKKESFPLTVTSAQKNPTAFYLCASMLAGQGEKLFFGSGTQLSVL.

The V and J genes are TRBV5-6 and TRBJ1-2, with a weak D call TRBD1 (5 bases). Germline values: CDR1 SGHDT, CDR2 YYEEEE. The CDR3 has 14 amino acids. V was trimmed by 2 bases and J by 5 bases, leaving 13 bases between them. CDR3 residues: CASSFGTALYGYTF. The CDR3 DNA reads TGTGCCAGCAGCTTTGGGACGGCGCTTTATGGCTACACCTTC.

J is TRBJ2-5 and V is TRBV7-7, with TRBD2 identical over 7 bases. The V segment lost 3 bases and the J segment 3 bases; nucleotides outside the gene matches: 7. CDR3 length: 15 residues. Germline CDR1 SSHAT, CDR2 FNYEAQ (reference sequence). The CDR3 nucleotides are TGTGCCAGCAGCTTGCGGGACTACCAGGAAGAGACCCAGTACTTC. It is translated as CASSLRDYQEETQYF.

V gene TRBV27 combines with J gene TRBJ2-3, with TRBD2 matching over 8 bases. Germline CDR1 reads MNHEY; CDR2 reads SMNVEV (reference sequence). The CDR3 loop spans 19 amino acids. V dropped 2 bases and J dropped 0; count of bases not matched to a gene: 13. CDR3 loop: CASSLRGDGRALSTDTQYF. CDR3 DNA sequence: TGTGCCAGCAGTTTAAGGGGCGACGGGAGGGCCTTAAGCACAGATACGCAGTATTTT.

V is TRBV28 and J is TRBJ1-2; 9 nucleotides align to TRBD1. J was trimmed by 8 bases and V by 2 bases; bases with no gene match: 6. The CDR3 has 14 amino acids. Per germline, CDR1 MDHEN and CDR2 SYDVKM. CDR3 bases: TGTGCCAGCAGTTTACTGGACAGGGGAATCGGCTACACCTTC. It specifies CASSLLDRGIGYTF.

This CDR3 reads CASSVSGWASTYEQYF. As DNA, the CDR3 is TGTGCCAGCAGCGTTAGCGGGTGGGCCTCGACTTACGAGCAGTACTTC. The chain couples TRBV9 to TRBJ2-7; 7 bases fit TRBD2. Unmatched junction bases numbered 12, after V lost 2 bases and J lost 4 bases. Germline assignment: CDR1 SGDLS and CDR2 YYNGEE. This CDR3 comprises 16 residues.

V and J are TRBV6-1 and TRBJ2-7, with D hard to call. The CDR3 has 14 amino acids. Trimming stripped 2 bases from V and 5 bases from J, with 13 bases between. In germline, CDR1 is MNHNS, CDR2 SASEGT. The CDR3 DNA sequence: TGTGCCAGCAGTGAAACGTGGGTAGCCCACGAGCAGTACTTC. It is translated as CASSETWVAHEQYF.

The chain employs TRBV7-3 and TRBJ2-1, with 15 bases matching TRBD2. Germline trimming cut 0 bases from V and 4 bases from J; bases unmatched to any gene: 1. The CDR3 consists of 17 residues. Germline values: CDR1 SGHTA, CDR2 FQGTGA. The CDR3 nucleotides are TGTGCCAGCAGCTTAACCGGACTAGCGGGAGGGTACAATGAGCAGTTCTTC. Protein: CASSLTGLAGGYNEQFF.